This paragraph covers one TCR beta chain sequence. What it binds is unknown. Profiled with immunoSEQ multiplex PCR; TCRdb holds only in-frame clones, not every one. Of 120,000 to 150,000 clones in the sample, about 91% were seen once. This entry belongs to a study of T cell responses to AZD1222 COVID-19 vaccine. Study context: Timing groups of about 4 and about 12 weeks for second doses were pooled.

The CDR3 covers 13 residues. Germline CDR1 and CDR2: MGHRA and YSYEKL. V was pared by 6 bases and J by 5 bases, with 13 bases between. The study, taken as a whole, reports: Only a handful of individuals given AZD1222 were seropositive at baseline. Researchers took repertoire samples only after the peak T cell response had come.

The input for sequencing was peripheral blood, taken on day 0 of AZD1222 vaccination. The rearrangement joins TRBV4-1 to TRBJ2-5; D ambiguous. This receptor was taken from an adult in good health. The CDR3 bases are TGCGCCAGCAGTAACTCCGCCCTGGAGACCCAGTACTTC. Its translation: CASSNSALETQYF.